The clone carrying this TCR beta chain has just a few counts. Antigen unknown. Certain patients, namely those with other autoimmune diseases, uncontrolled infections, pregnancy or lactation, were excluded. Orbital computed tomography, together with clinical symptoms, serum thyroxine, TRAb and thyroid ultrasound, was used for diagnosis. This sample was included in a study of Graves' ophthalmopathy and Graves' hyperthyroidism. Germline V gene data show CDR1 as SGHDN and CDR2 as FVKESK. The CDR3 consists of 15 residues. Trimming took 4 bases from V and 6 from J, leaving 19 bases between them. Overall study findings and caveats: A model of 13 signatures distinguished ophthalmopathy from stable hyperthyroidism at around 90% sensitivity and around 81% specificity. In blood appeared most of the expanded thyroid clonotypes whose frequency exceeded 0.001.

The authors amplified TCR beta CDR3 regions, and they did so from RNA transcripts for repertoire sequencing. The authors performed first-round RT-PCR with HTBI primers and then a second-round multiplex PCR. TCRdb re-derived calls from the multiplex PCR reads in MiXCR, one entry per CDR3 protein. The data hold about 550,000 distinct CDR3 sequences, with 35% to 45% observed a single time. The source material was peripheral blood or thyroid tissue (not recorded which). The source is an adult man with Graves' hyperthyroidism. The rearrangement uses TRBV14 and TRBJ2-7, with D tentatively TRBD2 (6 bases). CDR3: CASSLKAGSFAEQYF. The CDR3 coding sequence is TGTGCCAGCAGCCTAAAAGCGGGTAGCTTCGCCGAGCAGTACTTC.